This is a list of T cell receptor beta chains from one sample in a study of cytotoxic CD8 clonotypes in ibrutinib-treated CLL. Profiling relied on immunoSEQ multiplex PCR, and the TCRdb table lists in-frame clones only, not all of them. The sample includes around 50,000 clones, around 52% of them seen just once. The material was PBMCs, obtained after 24 months of ibrutinib treatment. These receptors were collected from a human donor with chronic lymphocytic leukemia. Both conserved end residues are part of each CDR3. A D gene is named only where the DNA matches it firmly. Clone size, where shown, is once, few, many, or a class for clones that have expanded.

j_call	clone_size	v_call	d_call	cdr3_nt	cdr3_aa
TRBJ2-1	few	TRBV19	.	TGTGCCAGTAGTAAGGGAGACCAGGTAGGGTACAATGAGCAGTTCTTC	CASSKGDQVGYNEQFF
TRBJ2-1	.	TRBV5-1	TRBD2	TGCGCCAGCAGCTTGCTTGCGGGGGGCTCCAATGAGCAGTTCTTC	CASSLLAGGSNEQFF
TRBJ1-3	.	TRBV5-6	.	TGTGCCAGCAGCTTGGCAGGACCTGGAAACACCATATATTTT	CASSLAGPGNTIYF
TRBJ2-7	few	TRBV11-2	.	TGCGCCAGCAGCCCGGGGACGGGGGAAGGATACGAGCAGTACTTC	CASSPGTGEGYEQYF
TRBJ2-4	.	TRBV6-6	TRBD2	TGTGCCAGCAGCAACCCGGGGGGGGCAGCCAAAAACATTCAGTACTTC	CASSNPGGAAKNIQYF
TRBJ2-7	few	TRBV12-5	.	TGTGCTAGTGCCCCCGTCCGAGACGAGCAGTACTTC	CASAPVRDEQYF
TRBJ1-2	few	TRBV6-1	.	TGTGCCAGCAGTGATGCTGGGCATGGCTACACCTTC	CASSDAGHGYTF
TRBJ1-6	.	TRBV7-6	TRBD1	TGTGCCAGCAGCTCACGACCGGGACAGGGGGCCGCACCCCTCCACTTT	CASSSRPGQGAAPLHF
TRBJ1-2	.	TRBV5-4	TRBD1	TGTGCCAGCAGCCGGGGACAGGGGGCTTCTAACTATGGCTACACCTTC	CASSRGQGASNYGYTF
TRBJ2-2	.	TRBV2	.	TGTGCCAGCAGCACGGAGACGAACACCGGGGAGCTGTTTTTT	CASSTETNTGELFF
TRBJ1-4	.	TRBV30	.	TGTGCCTGGAGGTCGGATCCTTCAACTAATGAAAAACTGTTTTTT	CAWRSDPSTNEKLFF
TRBJ1-5	.	TRBV5-8	.	TGTGCCAGCAGCTTGCGGCAGCCCCAGCATTTT	CASSLRQPQHF
TRBJ2-4	few	TRBV14	TRBD2	TGTGCCAGCAGCCAAGGGGGGGGACTAGCCAAAAACATTCAGTACTTC	CASSQGGGLAKNIQYF
TRBJ2-7	.	TRBV2	.	TGTGCCAGCAGTCCCAGGGTGGATTCCTACGAGCAGTACTTC	CASSPRVDSYEQYF
TRBJ1-1	many	TRBV4-1	.	TGCGCCAGCAGCCGAGGGAACGCCCCGATTGAAGCTTTCTTT	CASSRGNAPIEAFF
TRBJ1-2	.	TRBV11-2	.	TGTGCCAGCAGCCCAGGATGGAGGGTCGGTGGCTACACCTTC	CASSPGWRVGGYTF
TRBJ1-5	.	TRBV7-9	.	TGTGCCAGCAGCTTAGGTGGGGGGCCTCAAGGCAATCAGCCCCAGCATTTT	CASSLGGGPQGNQPQHF
TRBJ2-5	.	TRBV14	.	TGTGCCAGCAGCCAAGAGGGCACTACGAAAGAGACCCAGTACTTC	CASSQEGTTKETQYF
TRBJ2-7	.	TRBV5-6	TRBD2	TGTGCCAGCAGCTTCCCGGGACTAGGCCACGAGCAGTACTTC	CASSFPGLGHEQYF
TRBJ2-3	.	TRBV19	.	TGTGCCAGTAGTATGCTTTCTCGGACCTCGCCAGATACGCAGTATTTT	CASSMLSRTSPDTQYF
TRBJ2-2	.	TRBV9	.	TGTGCCAGCAGCGTAGATGGAGACACCGGGGAGCTGTTTTTT	CASSVDGDTGELFF
TRBJ2-5	.	TRBV7-9	.	TGTGCCAGCAGCACCTGGGGGGGCAACCAAGAGACCCAGTACTTC	CASSTWGGNQETQYF
TRBJ1-6	.	TRBV12-5	TRBD1	TGTGCTAGTGGTGGGAGGGGGCATTCACCCCTCCACTTT	CASGGRGHSPLHF
TRBJ2-3	.	TRBV2	.	TGTGCCAGCAGTGGCCCTACAGGAGATACGCAGTATTTT	CASSGPTGDTQYF
TRBJ2-3	.	TRBV25-1	.	TGTGCCAGCAGCCCAAACCTAGGTACAGATACGCAGTATTTT	CASSPNLGTDTQYF
TRBJ2-7	.	TRBV2	.	TGTGCCAGCAGTGAAGCTGATATGGGGGAGCAGTACTTC	CASSEADMGEQYF
TRBJ2-3	once	TRBV9	.	TGTGCCAGCAGCGTAGGGCCCTCCCCGGGCACAGATACGCAGTATTTT	CASSVGPSPGTDTQYF
TRBJ1-5	.	TRBV19	.	TGTGCCAGTAGTATTTTTGTTGTGGGGGCGCGGGGCAATCAGCCCCAGCATTTT	CASSIFVVGARGNQPQHF
TRBJ1-1	.	TRBV2	.	TGTGCCAGCAACCCCGGAGGAGCTCCAGACACTGAAGCTTTCTTT	CASNPGGAPDTEAFF
TRBJ1-5	.	TRBV27	.	TGTGCCAGCAGCCCCGGTGGGGGGAGCAATCAGCCCCAGCATTTT	CASSPGGGSNQPQHF
TRBJ1-1	.	TRBV6-5	TRBD1	TGTGCCAGCGGATCGGCAGGGGGCAGCCGGGTAGCTTTCTTT	CASGSAGGSRVAFF
TRBJ2-3	few	TRBV7-8	.	TGTGCCAGCAGCCCCGGTCCCGGAGATACGCAGTATTTT	CASSPGPGDTQYF
TRBJ1-5	.	TRBV11-2	.	TGTGCCAGCAGCGTAACTTATAGCAATCAGCCCCAGCATTTT	CASSVTYSNQPQHF
TRBJ2-1	.	TRBV20-1	.	TGCAGTGCTAGAGATGTACAGGTACAGTTCTTC	CSARDVQVQFF
TRBJ1-3	.	TRBV9	.	TGTGCCAGCAGCGTATGGGCGAGCGGCCCAACCTCGGGAAACACCATATATTTT	CASSVWASGPTSGNTIYF
TRBJ1-2	many	TRBV10-3	.	TGTGCCATCACCGAAAGGAGAGAGGGCTATGGCTACACCTTC	CAITERREGYGYTF
TRBJ2-3	.	TRBV4-1	.	TGCGCCAGCAGCCAAGCCCAACCAGATACGCAGTATTTT	CASSQAQPDTQYF
TRBJ2-7	.	TRBV27	.	TGTGCCAGCAGTCCCGGACGCCCCACTTTATACGAGCAGTACTTC	CASSPGRPTLYEQYF
TRBJ2-7	.	TRBV19	.	TGTGCCAGTAGTAGGACATCCGGCAGCTCCTACGAGCAGTACTTC	CASSRTSGSSYEQYF
TRBJ1-5	.	TRBV2	.	TGTGCCAGCAGTGAGTGGTGGAGCGGAGCGGATGGAAGGCCCCAGCATTTT	CASSEWWSGADGRPQHF
TRBJ2-1	few	TRBV30	.	TGTGCCTGGGCCCGGAAGTCGACGTACAATGAGCAGTTCTTC	CAWARKSTYNEQFF
TRBJ1-6	few	TRBV5-1	TRBD1	TGCGCCAGCAGCCGCGGGACAGGCCATAATTCACCCCTCCACTTT	CASSRGTGHNSPLHF
TRBJ1-6	.	TRBV5-8	.	TGTGCCAGCACTCCATGGGGGTATAATTCACCCCTCCACTTT	CASTPWGYNSPLHF
TRBJ1-3	.	TRBV5-1	TRBD1	TGCGCCAGCAGCCGTCAACCGGGACAGGGGGTCGGAAACACCATATATTTT	CASSRQPGQGVGNTIYF
TRBJ2-3	.	TRBV2	TRBD2	TGTGCCAGCAGTGCCCCGAAGCCAGGACTAGCGGGGGGGGGCACAGATACGCAGTATTTT	CASSAPKPGLAGGGTDTQYF
TRBJ2-7	.	TRBV19	.	TGTGCCAGTAGTATAGGCGGGTTCAGGGGTCGCAACGAGCAGTACTTC	CASSIGGFRGRNEQYF
TRBJ1-1	.	TRBV5-4	.	TGTGCCAGCAGCGGCCGGGAGGACACTGAAGCTTTCTTT	CASSGREDTEAFF
TRBJ2-2	.	TRBV15	.	TGTGCCACCAGGGTCGGCGGGGTGAACACCGGGGAGCTGTTTTTT	CATRVGGVNTGELFF
TRBJ1-5	.	TRBV27	TRBD1	TGTGCCAGCAGCAGACGTGGACAGGGGTATTCTATTCAGCCCCAGCATTTT	CASSRRGQGYSIQPQHF
TRBJ2-7	.	TRBV11-2	.	TGTGCCAGCAGCTCCAGTGGGGGGGCCCTGTCTCAGTACTTC	CASSSSGGALSQYF
TRBJ1-2	.	TRBV13	.	TGTGCCAGCAGCTTACACTCCTCGAATGGCGGGACCTATGGCTACACCTTC	CASSLHSSNGGTYGYTF
TRBJ1-1	.	TRBV5-1	TRBD1	TGCGCCAGCAGCTTACAGGGGGCTGGCACTGAAGCTTTCTTT	CASSLQGAGTEAFF
TRBJ2-7	once	TRBV5-6	.	TGTGCCAGCAGCTCCCCCTCCGGGGGCGACTACGAGCAGTACTTC	CASSSPSGGDYEQYF
TRBJ1-2	.	TRBV11-2	.	TGTGCCAGCAGCCTCCGGGTCCTCCAAGGCTACACCTTC	CASSLRVLQGYTF
TRBJ1-4	.	TRBV15	TRBD1	TGTGCCACCAGCAGTCCCCGACAGGGTGTCCAGGAAAAACTGTTTTTT	CATSSPRQGVQEKLFF
TRBJ2-2	.	TRBV6-5	.	TGTGCCAGCAGTTACTCCGGCACCGGGGAGCTGTTTTTT	CASSYSGTGELFF